This T cell receptor (beta chain) was documented in a study of T cells in localized non-small cell lung cancer. Findings of the study overall: Among blood samples, higher T cell density accompanied longer overall survival. Highest T cell clonality was seen in uninvolved adjacent lung, surpassing that measured in tumor. The study detected a median roughly 57 of the top 100 tumor clones in adjacent lung.

Notes on this clone: The antigen is not known.

Generated by immunoSEQ multiplex PCR, the TCRdb table keeps only in-frame clones and is missing some. The sample lists around 24,000 clones; about nine tenths were seen once. The CDR3 sequence is 14 residues long. From germline, CDR1 is GTSNPN and CDR2 SVGIG (reference sequence). Trimming removed 3 bases at V and 0 bases at J, with 12 bases between. This chain links TRBV30 with TRBJ2-7, with a weak D call TRBD2 (6 bases). This clonotype was sampled from a man aged 40 to 69 with stage I squamous cell lung carcinoma. The sequences come from peripheral blood, collected before any cancer treatment. CDR3 sequence (DNA): TGTGCCTGGAGGCGGGACCACTCCTCCTACGAGCAGTACTTC. Protein product: CAWRRDHSSYEQYF.